Listed here are 3 T cell receptor beta chains from one sample, sequenced in a study of blood T cell repertoires in COVID-19. The assay was immunoSEQ multiplex PCR, and TCRdb's table has in-frame clones only and misses some. The table has 68,000 or so clones, 65% to 80% seen once. The sequenced material came from peripheral blood. Receptors were obtained from a woman between 50 and 59 years old with acute or convalescent COVID-19.

The rearrangement joins TRBV29-1 to TRBJ1-2; no definite D call. The V gene lost 7 bases and the J gene lost 7 bases, with 19 bases spanning the gap. The CDR3 has 13 residues. Looked up from germline, CDR1 is SQVTM and CDR2 is ANQGSEA. The CDR3 here is CSAATAVNTGYTF. Written as DNA, the CDR3 is TGCAGCGCAGCAACTGCGGTGAATACTGGCTACACCTTC.

CDR3 in amino acids: CASSLALAGGQETQYF. CDR3 bases: TGCGCCAGCAGCTTGGCCCTAGCGGGAGGTCAAGAGACCCAGTACTTC. The V gene is TRBV5-1, the J gene TRBJ2-5; 11 nucleotides line up with TRBD2. V trimming: 0 bases; J trimming: 2 bases; junction bases outside the gene matches: 3. The CDR3 length is 16 residues. From germline, CDR1 is SGHRS and CDR2 YFSETQ.

This chain links TRBV18 with TRBJ1-6, with D maybe TRBD1 (6 bases). Germline-derived CDR1 and CDR2 are KGHSH and LQKENI. This CDR3 contains 16 residues. V was shortened by 5 bases and J by 5 bases, with 16 bases between the two germline ends. CDR3 in DNA: TGTGCCAGCTCAACAGGAACAGGGTGGAATAATTCACCCCTCCACTTT. Translating it yields CASSTGTGWNNSPLHF.